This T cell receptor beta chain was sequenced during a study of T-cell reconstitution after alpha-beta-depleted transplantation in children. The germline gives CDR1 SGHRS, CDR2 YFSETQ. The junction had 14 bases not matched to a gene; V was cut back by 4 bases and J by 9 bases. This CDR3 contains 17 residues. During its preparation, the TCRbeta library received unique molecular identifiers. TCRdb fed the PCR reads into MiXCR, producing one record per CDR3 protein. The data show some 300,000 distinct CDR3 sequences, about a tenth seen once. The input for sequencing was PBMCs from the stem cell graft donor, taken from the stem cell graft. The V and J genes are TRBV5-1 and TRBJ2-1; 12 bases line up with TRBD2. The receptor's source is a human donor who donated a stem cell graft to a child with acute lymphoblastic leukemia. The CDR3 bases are TGCGCCAGCAGCCTAGCCCGCGCTAGCGGGAGGGGGACTGAGCAGTTCTTC. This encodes CASSLARASGRGTEQFF.